These 5 T cell receptor beta chains were sequenced from one sample in a study of blood T cell repertoires in COVID-19. Profiling relied on immunoSEQ multiplex PCR, and the TCRdb table lists in-frame clones only, not all of them. This sample carries 200,000 to 250,000 clones, roughly 90% of them seen once, and the ten largest clones take approximately 2.6%. Sequencing was done on a sample of peripheral blood. These receptor sequences come from a woman aged 55-69 years with acute or convalescent COVID-19.

The chain uses TRBV30 and TRBJ1-4; D remains unclear. V lost 3 bases to trimming and J lost 5 bases, with 19 bases between them. Germline lookup yields CDR1 GTSNPN and CDR2 SVGIG (reference sequence). There are 16 residues in the CDR3. CDR3 sequence reads: CAWSPERDITNEKLFF. The CDR3 nucleotides read TGTGCCTGGAGCCCTGAGAGGGATATCACCAATGAAAAACTGTTTTTT.

This clone was observed once. This chain links TRBV5-1 with TRBJ2-5; D is perhaps TRBD2 (6 bases). This CDR3 is built from 13 residues. CDR1 is SGHRS and CDR2 is YFSETQ in the germline V gene. V was cut by 4 bases and J by 2 bases, with 9 bases left in between. Written as DNA, the CDR3 is TGCGCCAGCAGCCCGGGAGTTCAAGAGACCCAGTACTTC. Translated, it gives CASSPGVQETQYF. Complete variable domain (other parts from reference TRBV5-1 and TRBJ2-5): KAGVTQTPRYLIKTRGQQVTLSCSPISGHRSVSWYQQTPGQGLQFLFEYFSETQRNKGNFPGRFSGRQFSNSRSEMNVSTLELGDSALYLCASSPGVQETQYFGPGTRLLVL.

The V call is TRBV20-1, the J call TRBJ2-7; no definite D call. This CDR3 spans 10 amino acids. Trimming took off 6 bases at V and 1 base at J, with 4 bases between the two ends. Germline CDR1 is DFQATT and CDR2 is SNEGSKA (reference sequence). CDR3 sequence reads: CSAGSYEQYF. For the CDR3, the DNA is TGCAGTGCCGGGTCCTACGAGCAGTACTTC.

J is TRBJ1-2 and V is TRBV5-4; 7 bases match TRBD1. The CDR3 consists of 15 residues. Germline-derived CDR1 and CDR2 are SGHNT and YYREEE (reference sequence). J was trimmed by 7 bases and V by 4 bases; bases with no gene match: 13. CDR3 protein: CASSPGVPTGSGYTF. CDR3 DNA sequence: TGTGCCAGCAGCCCCGGAGTCCCGACAGGGTCTGGCTACACCTTC.

The chain carries TRBV12-3 or TRBV12-4 and TRBJ2-1, with 8 bases aligning to TRBD2. The CDR3 runs 12 residues. Losses at the gene ends were 5 bases for V and 10 bases for J; bases not matched to a gene: 4. The CDR3 coding sequence is TGTGCCAGCAGTCGACTAGCGTTGGAGCAGTTCTTC. Translation gives CASSRLALEQFF.